One and the same sample provided the 23 T cell receptor beta chains below, sequenced in a study of control samples from healthy donors and cancer patients. Measured with immunoSEQ multiplex PCR; TCRdb has only the in-frame clones, and not every one. The table lists 70,000 or so clones, approximately 84% of them singletons. The source material was blood. All receptors derive from a man aged 45-65 years in good health.

The chain uses TRBV15 and TRBJ2-1; the D call may be TRBD1 or TRBD2 (5 bases each). CDR1 LNHNV and CDR2 YYDKDF come from the germline V gene (reference sequence). V dropped 1 base and J dropped 4 bases, with 14 bases sitting between them. The CDR3 is 16 residues long. CDR3 protein: CATSRVRGASYNEQFF. The CDR3 DNA reads as TGTGCCACCAGCAGAGTGAGGGGCGCTTCATACAATGAGCAGTTCTTC.

The CDR3 DNA is TGTGCCATCAGTGGCCTATACAATGAGCAGTTCTTC. Residues: CAISGLYNEQFF. This chain links TRBV10-3 with TRBJ2-1, with D hard to call. The germline CDR1 and CDR2 sequences are ENHRY and SYGVKD. This CDR3 has 12 amino acids. The germline V and J ends were trimmed by 4 bases and 4 bases, with 5 bases remaining between them.

The chain couples TRBV19 to TRBJ1-1; the D is unclear. In germline, CDR1 is LNHDA, CDR2 SQIVND (reference sequence). The ends were cut back, 7 bases at V and 5 bases at J, with 11 bases in the middle. This CDR3 has 12 amino acids. The DNA for the CDR3 is TGTGCCAGTAAAATCGAAGGAACTGAAGCTTTCTTT. Its translation: CASKIEGTEAFF.

This clone was observed a few times. The chain has TRBV9 and TRBJ2-1; 7 bases match TRBD2. V lost 0 bases, J lost 6 bases, and 12 bases stayed unmatched. In germline, CDR1 is SGDLS, CDR2 YYNGEE. The CDR3 contains 17 residues. In DNA form, the CDR3 reads TGTGCCAGCAGCGTAGAGGCGACTAGCCGCTTTTTCAATGAGCAGTTCTTC. Its translation is CASSVEATSRFFNEQFF.

There are a few counts of this clone. The chain couples TRBV30 to TRBJ2-7; D perhaps matches TRBD2 (5 bases). Germline values: CDR1 GTSNPN, CDR2 SVGIG (reference sequence). V gave up 2 bases and J gave up 7 bases, with 12 bases separating them. The CDR3 has 12 residues. The DNA of the CDR3 is TGTGCCTGGAGTAGAGGGCGCGGAGAGCAGTACTTC. It translates to CAWSRGRGEQYF.

The chain carries TRBV7-6 and TRBJ1-1; 8 positions agree with TRBD1. With 5 bases clipped from V and 6 bases from J, the junction kept 11 bases outside the gene matches. The germline CDR1 and CDR2 sequences are SGHVS and FNYEAQ. This CDR3 is 15 amino acids long. In DNA, the CDR3 is TGTGCCAGCAGCGTTCGATCCGACAGGGGCGCTGAAGCTTTCTTT. Translated: CASSVRSDRGAEAFF.

The chain couples TRBV16 to TRBJ2-2; 7 bases match TRBD1. Germline V gene lookup returns CDR1 KGHSY and CDR2 FQNENV. The CDR3 is 13 residues long. The V and J ends lost 6 bases and 5 bases, in that order; junction bases with no gene match: 3. The CDR3 DNA follows: TGTGCCAGCAGACAACAGGGGACCGGGGAGCTGTTTTTT. This gives the protein CASRQQGTGELFF. The whole variable domain, remainder taken from reference TRBV16 and TRBJ2-2, is GEEVAQTPKHLVRGEGQKAKLYCAPIKGHSYVFWYQQVLKNEFKFLISFQNENVFDETGMPKERFSAKCLPNSPCSLEIQATKLEDSAVYFCASRQQGTGELFFGEGSRLTVL.

This clone has more than one count but fewer than ten. The chain links TRBV7-9 to TRBJ2-1; TRBD2 aligns across 14 bases. CDR3 length: 14 amino acids. The junction had 7 bases not matched to a gene; V was cut back by 10 bases and J by 8 bases. The V gene's germline CDR1 is SEHNR and CDR2 FQNEAQ (reference sequence). This chain's CDR3 is CATAGTSGSYEQFF. In DNA form, the CDR3 reads TGTGCCACCGCTGGGACTAGCGGGAGTTATGAGCAGTTCTTC.

This rearrangement joins TRBV2 to TRBJ2-1, with TRBD2 identical over 9 bases. Trimming at V came to 6 bases and at J to 0 bases, leaving 9 bases not matched to a gene. Germline assignment: CDR1 SNHLY and CDR2 FYNNEI. The CDR3 extends over 17 amino acids. CDR3 in DNA: TGTGCCAGCAGCATTGAGATTAGCGGGAGCTCCTACAATGAGCAGTTCTTC. Its protein is CASSIEISGSSYNEQFF.

This rearrangement joins TRBV30 to TRBJ1-1; weak D call: TRBD1 (5 bases). Germline CDR1 is GTSNPN and CDR2 is SVGIG (reference sequence). This CDR3 has 13 residues. The V and J ends lost 3 bases and 0 bases respectively, with 8 bases between them. The DNA for the CDR3 is TGTGCCTGGAGGTGGGGCTTGAACACTGAAGCTTTCTTT. Its protein product is CAWRWGLNTEAFF.

J is TRBJ1-3 and V is TRBV3-1 (or the pseudogene TRBV3-2); TRBD1 might be the D (6 bases). V lost 7 bases, J lost 1 base, and 14 bases lay in between. From germline, CDR1 is LGHDT and CDR2 YNNKEL (reference sequence). This CDR3 is 15 amino acids long. Here the CDR3 reads CASTETGSSGNTIYF. In DNA, the CDR3 is TGTGCCAGCACCGAGACAGGTTCGTCTGGAAACACCATATATTTT.

The chain links TRBV7-9 to TRBJ2-4; TRBD2 agrees at 12 bases. Per the germline V gene, CDR1 is SEHNR and CDR2 is FQNEAQ (reference sequence). The CDR3 contains 19 residues. With V trimmed by 4 bases and J by 0 bases, 10 bases remained unmatched. As DNA, the CDR3 is TGTGCCAGCAGCTCAGGACTAGCGGGAAACTTAATAGCCAAAAACATTCAGTACTTC. Translated, it gives CASSSGLAGNLIAKNIQYF.

The chain uses TRBV6-5 and TRBJ2-2; 9 bases match TRBD2. Germline CDR1 and CDR2: MNHEY and SVGAGI. After removal of 5 bases from V and 2 bases from J, the junction contained 3 bases not matched to a gene. CDR3 length: 15 amino acids. The CDR3 DNA reads as TGTGCCAGCAGTACTAGCGGGTACAACACCGGGGAGCTGTTTTTT. Translating gives CASSTSGYNTGELFF.

The rearrangement uses TRBV30 and TRBJ2-7; 13 bases line up with TRBD2. Germline CDR1 GTSNPN, CDR2 SVGIG (reference sequence). CDR3 length: 16 residues. The trim removed 3 bases at V and 3 bases at J, leaving 8 bases unmatched. CDR3 sequence reads: CAWSAGLAGYSYEQYF. CDR3 in DNA: TGTGCCTGGAGCGCGGGACTAGCGGGATACAGCTACGAGCAGTACTTC.

This chain joins TRBV30 and TRBJ2-3, with 8 bases matching TRBD1. V lost 4 bases, J lost 0 bases, and 6 bases stayed unmatched. In germline, CDR1 is GTSNPN, CDR2 SVGIG (reference sequence). The CDR3 is 15 amino acids. The CDR3, as DNA: TGTGCCTGGACCCTGACAGGGGCTAGCACAGATACGCAGTATTTT. Translated, it gives CAWTLTGASTDTQYF.

The chain combines TRBV15 with TRBJ1-4; D is uncertain. The CDR3 length is 13 residues. Per germline, CDR1 LNHNV and CDR2 YYDKDF (reference sequence). V lost 3 bases, J lost 8 bases, and 10 bases lay in between. CDR3: CATSSPPGEKLFF. In DNA form, the CDR3 reads TGTGCCACCAGCAGCCCTCCGGGGGAAAAACTGTTTTTT.

The chain couples TRBV25-1 to TRBJ1-2; 7 nucleotides match TRBD1. CDR1 is MGHDK, CDR2 SYGVNS, per germline. The CDR3 spans 15 residues. The ends lost 6 bases at V and 5 bases at J; junction bases unmatched: 12. The CDR3 here is CASRGRQGPVYGYTF. The CDR3 region has the DNA TGTGCCAGCAGGGGAAGACAGGGACCGGTATATGGCTACACCTTC.

CDR3 amino acids: CASSVDAGDPTNEKLFF. Written as DNA, the CDR3 is TGTGCCAGCAGCGTAGACGCAGGGGATCCAACTAATGAAAAACTGTTTTTT. J is TRBJ1-4 and V is TRBV7-2; possible D gene TRBD1, 6 bases. V was shortened by 5 bases and J by 0 bases, with 16 bases between the two germline ends. Germline CDR1 and CDR2: SGHTA and FQGNSA. There are 17 residues in the CDR3.

The chain employs TRBV4-1 and TRBJ2-3, with D possibly matching TRBD2 (5 bases). This CDR3 contains 15 residues. Germline V gene sequence: CDR1 MGHRA, CDR2 YSYEKL. The V end was cut by 3 bases, the J end by 6 bases, with 16 bases between. Here the CDR3 reads CASSQRTSSPDTQYF. Here the CDR3 DNA reads TGCGCCAGCAGCCAGAGAACCTCTAGCCCGGATACGCAGTATTTT.

The rearrangement joins TRBV29-1 to TRBJ1-5, with D possibly matching TRBD1 (6 bases). V lost 7 bases to trimming and J lost 0 bases, with 10 bases between them. Germline V gene lookup returns CDR1 SQVTM and CDR2 ANQGSEA. CDR3 length: 13 amino acids. In DNA form, the CDR3 reads TGCAGCGCACAGGGTCATAGCAATCAGCCCCAGCATTTT. This encodes CSAQGHSNQPQHF.

The chain couples TRBV7-9 to TRBJ2-7; perhaps TRBD1 as D (5 bases). V lost 1 base, J lost 4 bases, and 17 bases lay in between. This CDR3 spans 16 amino acids. Germline CDR1 SEHNR, CDR2 FQNEAQ (reference sequence). CDR3 loop: CASSLGFGRQIYEQYF. The DNA of the CDR3 is TGTGCCAGCAGCTTAGGTTTCGGGCGACAGATTTACGAGCAGTACTTC.

This chain connects TRBV7-2 to TRBJ2-3; D is uncertain. The CDR3 loop spans 15 amino acids. V lost 5 bases and J lost 0, with 12 bases in between. Germline V gene lookup returns CDR1 SGHTA and CDR2 FQGNSA. CDR3 sequence reads: CASSLKRRSTDTQYF. The CDR3 DNA follows: TGTGCCAGCAGCCTAAAGCGAAGGAGCACAGATACGCAGTATTTT.

The J gene is TRBJ1-5, the V gene TRBV7-2; D is unresolved. The CDR3 is 15 residues long. V lost 3 bases, J lost 3 bases, and 12 bases lay in between. Per germline, CDR1 SGHTA and CDR2 FQGNSA. The CDR3 bases are TGTGCCAGCAGCTTTGACGGGAAACTCAATCAGCCCCAGCATTTT. Encoded protein: CASSFDGKLNQPQHF. The whole variable domain, filled in from reference TRBV7-2 and TRBJ1-5, reads GAGVSQSPSNKVTEKGKDVELRCDPISGHTALYWYRQSLGQGLEFLIYFQGNSAPDKSGLPSDRFSAERTGGSVSTLTIQRTQQEDSAVYLCASSFDGKLNQPQHFGDGTRLSIL.